This T cell receptor beta chain was sequenced in a study of blood T cells in healthy people across ages. Together with a sample-barcoded 5' primer, a J-beta primer mix was included in a second PCR lasting roughly 6 to 12 cycles. Via MiXCR, TCRdb re-called the 5' RACE reads, giving one row per CDR3 protein. There are 600,000 to 850,000 distinct CDR3 sequences in the sample; around 40% occur only once, and 20% to 25% lies in the top ten. The germline V gene has CDR1 LGHNA and CDR2 YNFKEQ. This CDR3 is 15 amino acids long. V lost 1 base to trimming and J lost 1 base, with 11 bases between them. This clonotype showed up many times.

The chain links TRBV4-2 to TRBJ2-7; D gene uncertain. Sequencing was performed on blood. This TCR came from a woman in her sixties or seventies in good health. The CDR3 DNA is TGTGCCAGCAGCCAAGGGACCGCTAAATCCTACGAGCAGTACTTC. Protein: CASSQGTAKSYEQYF.